The present TCR beta chain was sequenced within a study of regulatory T cells in long-lasting Graves disease. Findings and caveats of the study: Gene preferences differed: TRBV28, TRBJ1-2, TRBJ2-5 in persistent cases.

This clonotype was recorded a few times. Antigen unknown. There are 15 residues in the CDR3. V gave up 3 bases and J gave up 2 bases, with 10 bases separating them. Germline V gene sequence: CDR1 LNHDA, CDR2 SQIVND (reference sequence). Construction of TCR beta libraries relied on iRepertoire HTBI primers and on Arm-PCR targeting CDR3 regions. As handled by the study authors: Looking across samples, the authors found roughly 58 TRBV and some 13 TRBJ segments. One entry per CDR3 protein results from TCRdb running MiXCR on the multiplex PCR reads. The V and J calls were determined by TCRdb, not by the authors. Of 350,000 to 500,000 distinct CDR3 sequences in the sample, less than 20% were seen once. Time point specified: newly diagnosed GD, antithyroid drugs for less than 3 months. Construction of the TCR library relied on RNA isolated from PBMCs. The sample also formed part of further work on T cells in Graves' hyperthyroidism and ophthalmopathy. That paper notes: Calling Graves' hyperthyroidism stable meant ophthalmopathy did not progress within 18 months.

The sequence came from a woman under 40 with Graves disease. V and J are TRBV19 and TRBJ2-2, with D tentatively TRBD2 (6 bases). The sequenced sample was peripheral blood mononuclear cells (PBMCs), obtained at new diagnosis, from a patient treated with antithyroid drugs. The CDR3 loop reads CASSMEGLNTGELFF. The DNA of the CDR3 is TGTGCCAGTAGTATGGAGGGACTTAACACCGGGGAGCTGTTTTTT.